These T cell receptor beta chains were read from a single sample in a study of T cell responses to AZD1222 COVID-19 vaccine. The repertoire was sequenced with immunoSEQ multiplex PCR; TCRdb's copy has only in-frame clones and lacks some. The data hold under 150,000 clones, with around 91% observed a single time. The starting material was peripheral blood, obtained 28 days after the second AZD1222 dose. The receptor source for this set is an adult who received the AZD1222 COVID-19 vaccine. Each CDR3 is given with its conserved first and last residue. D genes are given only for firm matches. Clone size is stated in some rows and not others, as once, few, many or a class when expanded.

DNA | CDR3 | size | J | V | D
TGTGCCAGAAGCCCGGCCGACAGGGTGACTGAAGCTTTCTTT | CARSPADRVTEAFF | once | TRBJ1-1 | TRBV5-3 | TRBD1
TGTGCCAGTAGTATAGGCGGTCGCACAGATACGCAGTATTTT | CASSIGGRTDTQYF | . | TRBJ2-3 | TRBV19 | .
TGTGCCAGCAGCCAAGTCCGAGGGGATGCCGCAACTAATGAAAAACTGTTTTTT | CASSQVRGDAATNEKLFF | . | TRBJ1-4 | TRBV14 | .
TGCGCCAGCAGCTTGGGACAGCTACCAGCAACTAATGAAAAACTGTTTTTT | CASSLGQLPATNEKLFF | . | TRBJ1-4 | TRBV5-1 | .
TGTGCCAGCAAAGTGGATAATGGGAACACTGAAGCTTTCTTT | CASKVDNGNTEAFF | . | TRBJ1-1 | TRBV6-5 | .
TGTGCCAGCAGTGCGATGGGACAGGGTGGGGATCAGCCCCAGCATTTT | CASSAMGQGGDQPQHF | . | TRBJ1-5 | TRBV6-1 | TRBD1
TGTGCCACCAGCGGGGGGACAGGGAGCAATCAGCCCCAGCATTTT | CATSGGTGSNQPQHF | . | TRBJ1-5 | TRBV10-3 | TRBD1
TGTGCCACCGGAATGACTGAAGCTTTCTTT | CATGMTEAFF | . | TRBJ1-1 | TRBV6-6 | .
TGTGCCAGCAGCTTATCCCAGGGTTATTTAGCCTACGAGCAGTACTTC | CASSLSQGYLAYEQYF | . | TRBJ2-7 | TRBV7-2 | .
TGTGCCAGCACCAGAGACGGGGGCGCGAACACCGGGGAGCTGTTTTTT | CASTRDGGANTGELFF | . | TRBJ2-2 | TRBV5-5 | .
TGTGCCAGCACCAAAGGGACTTTTTCCTACGAGCAGTACTTC | CASTKGTFSYEQYF | . | TRBJ2-7 | TRBV7-8 | .
TGTGCCAGCGGAGGAAGCTCCTACAATGAGCAGTTCTTC | CASGGSSYNEQFF | . | TRBJ2-1 | TRBV6-5 | .